These T cell receptor beta chains were read from a single sample in a study of early T cells in non-severe SARS-CoV-2 infection. Each CDR3 protein gets one entry after TCRdb re-called the 5' RACE reads with MiXCR. The profile covers around 52,000 distinct CDR3 sequences, with 11% appearing a single time and approximately 10% taken by the ten largest. Sample: whole blood. The receptors come from an adult who was a healthcare worker with PCR-confirmed SARS-CoV-2 infection or an uninfected control (not recorded which). The CDR3 runs from the conserved cysteine through the conserved F or W. D genes are given only for firm matches. Clone size is shown for a subset of rows, as once, few, many or a class of expanded clone.

d_call: NA; clone_size: few; j_call: TRBJ2-3; v_call: TRBV3-1; cdr3_aa: CASSRTVTNTDTQYF; cdr3_nt: TGTGCCAGCAGTCGGACAGTGACAAACACAGATACGCAGTATTTT
d_call: NA; clone_size: many; j_call: TRBJ1-3; v_call: TRBV6-2/TRBV6-3; cdr3_aa: CASSSPLLAAGNTIYF; cdr3_nt: TGTGCCAGCAGCTCCCCCCTCTTGGCCGCCGGAAACACCATATATTTT
d_call: TRBD2; clone_size: NA; j_call: TRBJ2-1; v_call: TRBV2; cdr3_aa: CASILPSGRALYNEQFF; cdr3_nt: TGTGCCAGCATTCTTCCTAGCGGGAGGGCCCTCTACAATGAGCAGTTCTTC
d_call: TRBD2; clone_size: NA; j_call: TRBJ2-2; v_call: TRBV10-3; cdr3_aa: CAITENGLASGELFF; cdr3_nt: TGTGCCATCACCGAAAACGGACTAGCCTCCGGGGAGCTGTTTTTT
d_call: TRBD2; clone_size: many; j_call: TRBJ2-1; v_call: TRBV7-7; cdr3_aa: CASSLRTSGGVNEQFF; cdr3_nt: TGTGCTAGCAGCTTAAGGACTAGCGGGGGGGTAAATGAGCAGTTCTTC
d_call: TRBD1; clone_size: many; j_call: TRBJ2-5; v_call: TRBV6-1; cdr3_aa: CASTAQARGPSETQYF; cdr3_nt: TGTGCCAGCACTGCTCAGGCCAGGGGGCCGTCGGAGACCCAGTACTTC
d_call: NA; clone_size: many; j_call: TRBJ2-3; v_call: TRBV3-1; cdr3_aa: CASSRRTDTQYF; cdr3_nt: TGTGCCAGCAGCCGCCGCACAGATACGCAGTATTTT
d_call: NA; clone_size: many; j_call: TRBJ2-7; v_call: TRBV12-5; cdr3_aa: CASGPGGAEQYF; cdr3_nt: TGTGCTAGTGGTCCTGGGGGCGCCGAGCAGTACTTC
d_call: NA; clone_size: NA; j_call: TRBJ2-2; v_call: TRBV7-9; cdr3_aa: CASSLGGGLYNNGELFF; cdr3_nt: TGTGCCAGCAGCTTAGGGGGCGGACTATACAACAACGGGGAGCTGTTTTTT
d_call: NA; clone_size: NA; j_call: TRBJ2-7; v_call: TRBV7-8; cdr3_aa: CASSWDHTYEQYF; cdr3_nt: TGTGCCAGCAGCTGGGACCATACCTACGAGCAGTACTTC
d_call: TRBD1; clone_size: once; j_call: TRBJ2-3; v_call: TRBV2; cdr3_aa: CASSVGWPGTGVDTQYF; cdr3_nt: TGTGCCAGCAGTGTCGGGTGGCCCGGGACAGGCGTTGATACGCAGTATTTT
d_call: NA; clone_size: NA; j_call: TRBJ1-1; v_call: TRBV29-1; cdr3_aa: CSGHSAFGTEAFF; cdr3_nt: TGCAGCGGGCACAGCGCTTTTGGAACTGAAGCTTTCTTT
d_call: NA; clone_size: few; j_call: TRBJ2-3; v_call: TRBV7-6; cdr3_aa: CASSLPEGADTQYF; cdr3_nt: TGTGCCAGCAGCCTACCAGAGGGGGCAGATACGCAGTATTTT
d_call: TRBD2; clone_size: NA; j_call: TRBJ2-1; v_call: TRBV5-6; cdr3_aa: CASSPYGTSGNEQFF; cdr3_nt: TGTGCCAGCAGCCCATACGGGACTAGCGGGAATGAGCAGTTCTTC
d_call: NA; clone_size: many; j_call: TRBJ1-5; v_call: TRBV19; cdr3_aa: CASSIQYQPQHF; cdr3_nt: TGTGCCAGTAGTATCCAATATCAGCCCCAGCATTTT
d_call: TRBD2; clone_size: many; j_call: TRBJ2-3; v_call: TRBV20-1; cdr3_aa: CSARGGLAGGVDTQYF; cdr3_nt: TGCAGTGCTAGGGGGGGACTAGCGGGAGGCGTAGATACGCAGTATTTT
d_call: NA; clone_size: NA; j_call: TRBJ1-1; v_call: TRBV5-5; cdr3_aa: CASRVNNGNTEAFF; cdr3_nt: TGTGCCAGCAGGGTGAATAACGGTAACACTGAAGCTTTCTTT
d_call: TRBD2; clone_size: few; j_call: TRBJ2-7; v_call: TRBV20-1; cdr3_aa: CSALVSTSGKGEQYF; cdr3_nt: TGCAGTGCACTGGTATCGACTAGCGGGAAGGGCGAGCAGTACTTC
d_call: TRBD1; clone_size: few; j_call: TRBJ1-4; v_call: TRBV15; cdr3_aa: CATSRGGTDEKLFF; cdr3_nt: TGTGCCACCAGCAGAGGTGGGACAGATGAAAAACTGTTTTTT
d_call: NA; clone_size: NA; j_call: TRBJ1-4; v_call: TRBV3-1; cdr3_aa: CASSQRGLGEKLFF; cdr3_nt: TGTGCCAGCAGCCAGCGGGGGCTCGGTGAAAAACTGTTTTTT
d_call: TRBD2; clone_size: many; j_call: TRBJ2-5; v_call: TRBV4-1; cdr3_aa: CASSPRIAGAVLQETQYF; cdr3_nt: TGCGCCAGCAGCCCCCGAATAGCGGGGGCCGTACTTCAAGAGACCCAGTACTTC
d_call: NA; clone_size: many; j_call: TRBJ2-3; v_call: TRBV4-1; cdr3_aa: CASSQDRITDTQYF; cdr3_nt: TGCGCCAGCAGCCAAGATCGCATAACGGATACGCAGTATTTT
d_call: NA; clone_size: NA; j_call: TRBJ1-2; v_call: TRBV9; cdr3_aa: CASSVAGGDYGYTF; cdr3_nt: TGTGCCAGCAGCGTAGCAGGCGGAGACTATGGCTACACCTTC
d_call: TRBD1; clone_size: few; j_call: TRBJ2-3; v_call: TRBV2; cdr3_aa: CASSPAGQATDTQYF; cdr3_nt: TGTGCCAGCAGTCCGGCGGGACAGGCCACAGATACGCAGTATTTT
d_call: NA; clone_size: NA; j_call: TRBJ2-7; v_call: TRBV11-2; cdr3_aa: CASSTKDLIHEQYF; cdr3_nt: TGTGCCAGCAGCACCAAGGACCTAATCCACGAGCAGTACTTC
d_call: TRBD2; clone_size: few; j_call: TRBJ2-2; v_call: TRBV7-9; cdr3_aa: CASSLRTSGGFTGELFF; cdr3_nt: TGTGCCAGCAGCTTACGCACTAGCGGGGGGTTCACCGGGGAGCTGTTTTTT
d_call: NA; clone_size: many; j_call: TRBJ2-1; v_call: TRBV20-1; cdr3_aa: CSAKEGGFSYNEQFF; cdr3_nt: TGCAGTGCTAAGGAGGGGGGGTTTTCCTACAATGAGCAGTTCTTC
d_call: NA; clone_size: NA; j_call: TRBJ1-4; v_call: TRBV5-5; cdr3_aa: CASSVGPSDEKLFF; cdr3_nt: TGTGCCAGCAGCGTCGGACCGTCGGACGAAAAACTGTTTTTT
d_call: NA; clone_size: NA; j_call: TRBJ2-7; v_call: TRBV28; cdr3_aa: CASSSRAHKTYEQYF; cdr3_nt: TGTGCCAGCAGTTCCCGGGCTCATAAAACCTACGAGCAGTACTTC
d_call: NA; clone_size: few; j_call: TRBJ2-7; v_call: TRBV11-2; cdr3_aa: CASSNRWGSEEQYF; cdr3_nt: TGTGCCAGCAGCAACAGATGGGGGTCTGAGGAGCAGTACTTC
d_call: NA; clone_size: NA; j_call: TRBJ2-1; v_call: TRBV11-3; cdr3_aa: CASSSLAGARVNEQFF; cdr3_nt: TGTGCCAGCAGCTCCCTGGCGGGGGCCAGGGTTAATGAGCAGTTCTTC
d_call: NA; clone_size: few; j_call: TRBJ1-2; v_call: TRBV20-1; cdr3_aa: CSSSPATIYGYTF; cdr3_nt: TGCAGTTCCAGCCCAGCGACTATCTATGGCTACACCTTC
d_call: TRBD2; clone_size: few; j_call: TRBJ2-2; v_call: TRBV2; cdr3_aa: CASSENWISGSPGELFF; cdr3_nt: TGTGCCAGCAGTGAAAATTGGATTAGCGGGAGTCCCGGGGAGCTGTTTTTT
d_call: NA; clone_size: many; j_call: TRBJ2-3; v_call: TRBV4-2; cdr3_aa: CASSQEGRGSTDTQYF; cdr3_nt: TGTGCCAGCAGCCAAGAAGGGAGGGGGAGCACAGATACGCAGTATTTT
d_call: NA; clone_size: NA; j_call: TRBJ2-5; v_call: TRBV7-7; cdr3_aa: CASSLEAGYGETQYF; cdr3_nt: TGTGCCAGCAGCTTAGAAGCAGGGTATGGAGAGACCCAGTACTTC
d_call: NA; clone_size: NA; j_call: TRBJ1-6; v_call: TRBV11-2; cdr3_aa: CASSLEVRNNSPLHF; cdr3_nt: TGTGCCAGCAGCTTAGAAGTCAGAAATAATTCACCCCTCCACTTT
d_call: NA; clone_size: NA; j_call: TRBJ2-7; v_call: TRBV19; cdr3_aa: CASSPPRRRDNEQYF; cdr3_nt: TGTGCCAGTAGTCCCCCGCGACGTAGGGACAACGAGCAGTACTTC
d_call: TRBD1; clone_size: many; j_call: TRBJ2-7; v_call: TRBV18; cdr3_aa: CASSFGTDYEQYF; cdr3_nt: TGTGCCAGCTCATTCGGGACAGACTACGAGCAGTACTTC
d_call: TRBD1; clone_size: NA; j_call: TRBJ2-2; v_call: TRBV24-1; cdr3_aa: CATSDSGTGRIGGELFF; cdr3_nt: TGTGCCACCAGTGACTCCGGGACAGGGCGGATAGGCGGGGAGCTGTTTTTT
d_call: TRBD2; clone_size: NA; j_call: TRBJ2-1; v_call: TRBV20-1; cdr3_aa: CSAEGLAAYNEQFF; cdr3_nt: TGCAGTGCTGAGGGGCTAGCGGCCTACAATGAGCAGTTCTTC
d_call: NA; clone_size: few; j_call: TRBJ2-5; v_call: TRBV24-1; cdr3_aa: CATSPGAQETQYF; cdr3_nt: TGTGCCACCAGCCCCGGGGCCCAAGAGACCCAGTACTTC
d_call: NA; clone_size: NA; j_call: TRBJ1-5; v_call: TRBV18; cdr3_aa: CASSPSAGSYTDQPQHF; cdr3_nt: TGTGCCAGCTCACCATCAGCGGGGTCATATACCGATCAGCCCCAGCATTTT
d_call: NA; clone_size: few; j_call: TRBJ2-5; v_call: TRBV20-1; cdr3_aa: CSARDRARTALSSYF; cdr3_nt: TGCAGTGCTAGAGATCGGGCGAGGACGGCCCTTTCCTCGTACTTC
d_call: NA; clone_size: many; j_call: TRBJ2-7; v_call: TRBV4-1; cdr3_aa: CASSQDLGRRMYEQYF; cdr3_nt: TGCGCCAGCAGCCAAGATCTTGGTAGGAGAATGTACGAGCAGTACTTC